Listed below are T cell receptor beta chains from one sample, sequenced in a study of cytomegalovirus exposure and HLA in healthy donors. TCRdb's copy holds only in-frame clones and misses some; the assay was immunoSEQ multiplex PCR. The table shows over 75,000 clones, with 85% occurring only once. Input material: PBMCs. The receptors were sampled from a man younger than 30 in good health and CMV-seropositive. Both conserved end residues are part of each CDR3. A D gene is named only where the DNA matches it firmly. Clone size is given for some rows only: seen once, a few or many times, or a class if the clone is expanded.

v_gene	abundance	j_gene	d_gene	CDR3nt	CDR3aa
TRBV25-1	NA	TRBJ1-5	TRBD1	TGTGCCAGCAGGGACAGGCAAAATCAGCCCCAGCATTTT	CASRDRQNQPQHF
TRBV18	NA	TRBJ1-4	TRBD1	TGTGCCAGCTCACCCGGACAGGCCGCAACTAATGAAAAACTGTTTTTT	CASSPGQAATNEKLFF
TRBV2	NA	TRBJ1-1	NA	TGTGCCAGCAGTGAAGGGGGAGGGGCGACTGAAGCTTTCTTT	CASSEGGGATEAFF
TRBV9	NA	TRBJ2-2	TRBD2	TGTGCCAGCAGCTCACTAGCGGGAGGAAGGGCCGGGGAGCTGTTTTTT	CASSSLAGGRAGELFF
TRBV5-6	NA	TRBJ2-2	NA	TGTGCCAGCAGCTTGCCTCTTCACACCGGGGAGCTGTTTTTT	CASSLPLHTGELFF
TRBV6-5	NA	TRBJ2-5	NA	TGTGCCAGCAGTTACTCGGGACTTGAGACTCAAGAGACCCAGTACTTC	CASSYSGLETQETQYF
TRBV7-2	NA	TRBJ2-1	TRBD2	TGTGCCAGCAGCTTTAGCGGGATCGCGTACAATGAGCAGTTCTTC	CASSFSGIAYNEQFF
TRBV2	few	TRBJ1-2	TRBD1	TGTGCCAGCAGTGAGAGAGGACAGGGGGCTGGCTACACCTTC	CASSERGQGAGYTF
TRBV2	NA	TRBJ2-5	TRBD2	TGTGCCAGCAATCTAGCGGGAGTCGAAGAGACCCAGTACTTC	CASNLAGVEETQYF
TRBV6-5	NA	TRBJ1-1	NA	TGTGCCAGCAGCGCAGGGGCATCGAACACTGAAGCTTTCTTT	CASSAGASNTEAFF
TRBV2	NA	TRBJ1-3	TRBD1	TGTGCCAGTGGGGACCGGGACAGGGTCTCTGGAAACACCATATATTTT	CASGDRDRVSGNTIYF
TRBV6-5	NA	TRBJ2-2	NA	TGTGCCAGCAGTTGGTCCCCGCGGCCGAACACCGGGGAGCTGTTTTTT	CASSWSPRPNTGELFF
TRBV18	NA	TRBJ2-2	TRBD2	TGTGCCAGCTCACCGAGCGGGAGGGCCAACACCGGGGAGCTGTTTTTT	CASSPSGRANTGELFF
TRBV5-4	NA	TRBJ2-1	NA	TGTGCCAGCAGCTTGGTTATTGCCAGCTCCTACAATGAGCAGTTCTTC	CASSLVIASSYNEQFF
TRBV27	few	TRBJ2-2	NA	TGTGCCAGCATGGGGCCGCCCGGGGAGCTGTTTTTT	CASMGPPGELFF
TRBV6-1	NA	TRBJ2-7	NA	TGTGCCAGCGGGCCAGGGGTTGCCTACGAGCAGTACTTC	CASGPGVAYEQYF
TRBV27	NA	TRBJ1-2	NA	TGTGCCAGCAGAAGGGAGGGGACTCTTGATGGCTACACCTTC	CASRREGTLDGYTF
TRBV5-6	NA	TRBJ1-2	NA	TGTGCCAGCAGCTTGGACAGTAACTATGGCTACACCTTC	CASSLDSNYGYTF
TRBV6-1	NA	TRBJ1-1	NA	TGTGCCAGCAGTGAACTGGGTGTAGGGGGGGGGACTGAAGCTTTCTTT	CASSELGVGGGTEAFF
TRBV15	NA	TRBJ2-7	NA	TGTGCCACCAGCAGAGATCCAGCGGTAAACTACGAGCAGTACTTC	CATSRDPAVNYEQYF
TRBV9	NA	TRBJ2-2	NA	TGTGCCAGCAGCCCAGATGGGCCCCCCCCCAACACCGGGGAGCTGTTTTTT	CASSPDGPPPNTGELFF
TRBV2	NA	TRBJ1-5	NA	TGTGCCAGCGGAGGTGGTCAAGGGACTAAGCAGCCCCAGCATTTT	CASGGGQGTKQPQHF
TRBV14	NA	TRBJ2-5	NA	TGTGCCAGCAGCCAACGGCAGGGGCGGCCAGAGACCCAGTACTTC	CASSQRQGRPETQYF